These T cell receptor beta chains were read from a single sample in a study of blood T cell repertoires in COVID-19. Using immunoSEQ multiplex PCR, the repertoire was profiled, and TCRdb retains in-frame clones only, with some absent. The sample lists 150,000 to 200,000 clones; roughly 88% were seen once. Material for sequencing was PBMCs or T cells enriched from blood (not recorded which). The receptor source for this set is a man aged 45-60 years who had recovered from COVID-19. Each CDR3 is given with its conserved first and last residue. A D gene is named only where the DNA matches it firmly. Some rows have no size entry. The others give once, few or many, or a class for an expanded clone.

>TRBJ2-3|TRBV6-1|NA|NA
CASSDVGGPTDTQYF
TGTGCCAGCAGTGATGTGGGGGGGCCCACAGATACGCAGTATTTT
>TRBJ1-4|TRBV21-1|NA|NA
CASSTRTGRTVLANEKLFF
TGTGCCAGCAGCACGAGGACAGGAAGGACTGTCTTGGCTAATGAAAAACTGTTTTTT
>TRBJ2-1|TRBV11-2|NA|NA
CASRTNRAGEQFF
TGTGCCAGCAGAACCAACAGGGCGGGTGAGCAGTTCTTC
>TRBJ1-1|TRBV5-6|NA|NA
CASSLWPGAGTEAFF
TGTGCCAGCAGCTTGTGGCCAGGGGCCGGCACTGAAGCTTTCTTT
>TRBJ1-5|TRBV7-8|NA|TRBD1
CASSLLGQGNSNQPQHF
TGTGCCAGCAGCCTTTTGGGACAGGGGAATAGCAATCAGCCCCAGCATTTT
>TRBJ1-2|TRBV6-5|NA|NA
CASSPGVYGYTF
TGTGCCAGCAGTCCAGGGGTCTATGGCTACACCTTC
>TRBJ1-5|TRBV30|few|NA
CAWSLTRYFQPQHF
TGTGCCTGGAGTCTGACCAGGTATTTTCAGCCCCAGCATTTT
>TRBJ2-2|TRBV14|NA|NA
CASSQELRSRRTGELFF
TGTGCCAGCAGCCAAGAACTCAGGTCAAGGAGGACCGGGGAGCTGTTTTTT
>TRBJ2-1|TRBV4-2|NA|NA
CASSHPSEGNEQFF
TGTGCCAGCAGCCATCCCTCAGAGGGAAATGAGCAGTTCTTC
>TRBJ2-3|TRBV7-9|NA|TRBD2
CASSFAGGPDTQYF
TGTGCCAGCAGCTTTGCGGGGGGACCAGATACGCAGTATTTT
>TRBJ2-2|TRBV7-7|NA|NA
CASSLDRATRELFF
TGTGCTAGCAGCTTAGATAGGGCGACTAGGGAGCTGTTTTTT
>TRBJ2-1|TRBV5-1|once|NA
CASSSGGTLYNEQFF
TGCGCCAGCAGCTCTGGCGGGACCCTCTACAATGAGCAGTTCTTC
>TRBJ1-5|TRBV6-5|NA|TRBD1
CASSQGVGQPQHF
TGTGCCAGCAGTCAGGGGGTGGGCCAGCCCCAGCATTTT
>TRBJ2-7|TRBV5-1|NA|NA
CASSRDSNYDEQYF
TGCGCCAGCAGCCGGGACTCTAACTACGACGAGCAGTACTTC
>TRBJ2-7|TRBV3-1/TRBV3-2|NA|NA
CASSPPIRGQRLYEQYF
TGTGCCAGCAGCCCCCCCATCCGAGGACAGCGACTCTACGAGCAGTACTTC
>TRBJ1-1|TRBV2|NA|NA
CASSDRNTEAFF
TGTGCCAGCAGTGACAGGAACACTGAAGCTTTCTTT
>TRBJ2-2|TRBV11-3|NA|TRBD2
CASSPNERGAPLYTGELFF
TGTGCCAGCAGCCCGAACGAGCGGGGGGCCCCCCTTTACACCGGGGAGCTGTTTTTT
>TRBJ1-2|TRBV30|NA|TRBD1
CAWGNQGQGDTF
TGTGCCTGGGGGAATCAGGGACAGGGAGACACCTTC
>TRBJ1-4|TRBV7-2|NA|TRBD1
CASSLLGQGDEKLFF
TGTGCCAGCAGCTTACTGGGACAGGGGGATGAAAAACTGTTTTTT
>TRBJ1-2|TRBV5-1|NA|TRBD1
CASSLEGQGVGYTF
TGCGCCAGCAGCTTGGAGGGACAGGGGGTTGGCTACACCTTC
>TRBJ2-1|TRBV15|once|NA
CATTRTGSYNEQFF
TGTGCCACCACCAGGACGGGCTCCTACAATGAGCAGTTCTTC
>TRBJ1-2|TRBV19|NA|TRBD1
CASSDQAGTDYGYTF
TGTGCCAGTAGTGATCAAGCCGGGACAGATTATGGCTACACCTTC
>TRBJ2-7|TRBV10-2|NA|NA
CASSEYRGAARSSYEQYF
TGCGCCAGCAGTGAGTATAGGGGTGCGGCCCGGAGCTCCTACGAGCAGTACTTC
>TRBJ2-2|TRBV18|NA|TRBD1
CASSPAQGATGELFF
TGTGCCAGCTCACCGGCACAGGGGGCGACCGGGGAGCTGTTTTTT
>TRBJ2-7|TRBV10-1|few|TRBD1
CASSVTGGAYEQYF
TGCGCCAGCAGCGTAACAGGGGGCGCCTACGAGCAGTACTTC
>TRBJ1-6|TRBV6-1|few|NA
CASRGPGYNSPLHF
TGTGCCAGCAGAGGACCGGGGTATAATTCACCCCTCCACTTT
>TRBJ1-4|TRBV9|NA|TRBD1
CASSRQGIVEKLFF
TGTGCCAGCAGCAGACAGGGAATAGTGGAAAAACTGTTTTTT
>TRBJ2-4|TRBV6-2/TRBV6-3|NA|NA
CASSYRGGGNIQYF
TGTGCCAGCAGTTACCGCGGCGGAGGAAACATTCAGTACTTC
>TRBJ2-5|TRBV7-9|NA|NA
CASSLGTGVRETQYF
TGTGCCAGCAGCTTAGGAACGGGGGTACGGGAGACCCAGTACTTC
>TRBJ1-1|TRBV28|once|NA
CASSLFTGEAFF
TGTGCCAGCAGTTTATTCACAGGGGAAGCTTTCTTT
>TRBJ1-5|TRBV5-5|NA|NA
CASSLRFGDTTSNQPQHF
TGTGCCAGCAGCTTGAGGTTTGGGGACACCACTAGCAATCAGCCCCAGCATTTT
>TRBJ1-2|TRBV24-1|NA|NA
CATGDTWGGYTF
TGTGCCACCGGGGACACCTGGGGTGGCTACACCTTC
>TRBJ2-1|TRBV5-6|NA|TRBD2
CASSLLSSGTTSYNEQFF
TGTGCCAGCAGCTTATTGTCTAGCGGGACTACCTCCTACAATGAGCAGTTCTTC
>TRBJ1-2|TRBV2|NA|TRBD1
CASSRDRTGANYGYTF
TGTGCCAGCAGTAGGGACAGGACAGGGGCTAACTATGGCTACACCTTC
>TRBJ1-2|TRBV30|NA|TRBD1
CAWSFPPGTGGGYTF
TGTGCCTGGAGTTTTCCCCCCGGGACAGGGGGCGGCTACACCTTC
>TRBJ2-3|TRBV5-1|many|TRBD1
CASSLGGQGRVDTQYF
TGCGCCAGCAGCTTGGGGGGACAGGGGAGAGTAGATACGCAGTATTTT
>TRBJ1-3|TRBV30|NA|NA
CAWRERGASGNTIYF
TGTGCCTGGAGAGAAAGAGGCGCTTCTGGAAACACCATATATTTT
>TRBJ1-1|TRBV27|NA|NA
CASSRTGTQFLMNTEAFF
TGTGCCAGCAGTAGAACCGGGACACAGTTTCTGATGAACACTGAAGCTTTCTTT
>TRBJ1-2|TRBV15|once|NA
CATSRGGNYGYTF
TGTGCCACCAGCAGAGGAGGGAACTATGGCTACACCTTC
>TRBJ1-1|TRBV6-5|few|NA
CASAGIAEAFF
TGTGCCAGCGCGGGGATCGCTGAAGCTTTCTTT
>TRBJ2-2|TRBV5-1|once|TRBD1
CASSLTTGTGSTGELFF
TGCGCCAGCAGCTTGACGACCGGGACAGGGTCCACCGGGGAGCTGTTTTTT
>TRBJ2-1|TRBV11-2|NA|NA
CASSLISGNYNEQFF
TGTGCCAGCAGCTTAATAAGCGGCAACTACAATGAGCAGTTCTTC
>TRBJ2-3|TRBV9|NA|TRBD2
CASSVGYGGAADTQYF
TGTGCCAGCAGCGTAGGGTACGGGGGGGCCGCTGATACGCAGTATTTT
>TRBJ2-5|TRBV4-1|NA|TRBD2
CASSPIGTTVMTQYF
TGCGCCAGCAGCCCTATAGGGACTACCGTTATGACCCAGTACTTC
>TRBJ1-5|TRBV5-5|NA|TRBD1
CASSPPRGQGGWQPQHF
TGTGCCAGCAGCCCACCGCGCGGACAGGGAGGTTGGCAGCCCCAGCATTTT
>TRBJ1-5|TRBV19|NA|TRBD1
CASSSGTGQGQPQHF
TGTGCCAGTAGTTCGGGGACAGGCCAGGGGCAGCCCCAGCATTTT
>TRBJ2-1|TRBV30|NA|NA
CAWSPQRHNEQFF
TGTGCCTGGAGTCCCCAGCGGCACAATGAGCAGTTCTTC
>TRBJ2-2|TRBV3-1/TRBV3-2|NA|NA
CASSQRTAHTGELFF
TGTGCCAGCAGCCAACGGACAGCTCACACCGGGGAGCTGTTTTTT
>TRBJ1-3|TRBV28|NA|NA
CASSEKSKNTIYF
TGTGCCAGCAGTGAGAAATCCAAGAACACCATATATTTT